This T cell receptor (beta chain) stems from a study of cytomegalovirus exposure and HLA in healthy donors (dated by TCRdb to about 2017). Some background on the complete study: An earlier analysis of some 600 of the donors reported 276 Gb of sequence data and around 110 million unique TCR beta sequences obtained from some 200 million T cells. Because of strong linkage in the cohort, five DR-DQ haplotypes were treated as single units for association and clustering. A later genetic analysis took genome-wide SNP genotypes for 398 of the 666 donors and used that subset as a discovery cohort. A separate validation cohort of approximately 120 different subjects was used in addition to the 666-subject first cohort. The study aimed to test whether cataloging public T cell receptors could reveal signatures of past pathogen exposure. To study patterns of TCR occurrence, a later analysis re-analyzed previously published TCR beta repertoires from 550 to 800 donors and added high-resolution HLA genotyping. An early release covering around 630 HLA-typed donors comprised 250 to 350 gigabases of sequencing data and 85 million or so unique TCR sequences. The number of donors typed differed by locus, with about 629-630 for A, B, C, DRB1 and DQB1, around 500 for DQA1, about 610 for DPA1, and 450 to 480 for DPB1. Donor age, sex, ethnicity and CMV serostatus were compiled together with the repertoire data. Every discovery cohort repertoire had been produced on one sequencing platform. The genetic ancestry cluster associated with self-reported Caucasian donors included 81% of the roughly 410 genotyped donors. The T cell repertoires of about 700 subjects were profiled by immunosequencing and related to cytomegalovirus serostatus. Rather than drawing on any new phenotypic data, the later analysis identified candidate immune exposures from TCR beta sequences and the way those sequences occurred across donors. In an earlier analysis of roughly 540 of the donors, high-throughput TCR beta sequencing was used to judge whether each TCR beta V gene segment behaved as functional or pseudogenic. HLA typing covered class I and class II loci at four-digit resolution. To predict cytomegalovirus infection status, the study brought together high-throughput TCR immunosequencing, statistical association of individual TCRs with disease status, and machine learning. Among about 400 genotyped donors of the cohort, an average of roughly 230,000 unique TCR beta nucleotide sequences was sequenced per donor, of which roughly 17% were non-productive.

Of note for this clone: The target of this receptor is not known. No qualities accompany the bases; no much larger clone lies one base away.

Measured from the cysteine to the phenylalanine, the CDR3 is 15 residues long. Only the CDR3 DNA is retained, 45 bases long and in frame from the first base. According to the germline V gene, CDR1 reads MRHNA and CDR2 reads SNTAGT. Germline trimming: 2 bases from V, 0 bases from J; junction bases outside gene matches: 1. General conclusions and limits of the study: The study gave a list of under 200 TCR beta chains associated with cytomegalovirus. Roughly uniform sequencing depth across donors was assumed in presence/absence analyses, although this assumption may not hold. Correlated functional status among segregating V segments might be attributable to linkage disequilibrium, but an unknown experimental factor could not be ruled out. For the cohort, immune exposure information was limited to CMV serostatus. Compared with equally common non-associated chains, HLA-associated TCR beta chains in a later analysis were more clonally expanded and had lower generation probabilities. The sequencing pipeline was judged likely to have produced a cluster of highly shared sequence variants as a technical artifact. In both the original and validation cohorts, the classifier was reported to diagnose cytomegalovirus status with high specificity and sensitivity. Over 15 rarely observed V segments, including chromosome 9 orphons, were excluded from the earlier analysis of approximately 500 of the donors because counts were too low. In a later analysis, TCR association rates were found to vary across HLA loci, with the most associated TCRs seen for DRB1 alleles and the fewest for HLA-C alleles. Most CMV-associated TCR beta chains appeared to be HLA-restricted in a later analysis, and the HLA associations seemed to be driven largely by CMV exposure. An earlier analysis of around 540 of the donors showed that most TCR beta V segments appeared in productive rearrangements either about 87% or about 30% of the time, which broadly matched IMGT annotations. A later genetic analysis associated a missense DCLRE1C variant with V-gene and J-gene trimming of TCR beta chains, and an independent cohort replicated the association. Because HLA typing was missing for some donors at each locus, association tests included only the typed subset. Because the 87-base-pair reads could not distinguish some IMGT-functional V segments, including TRBV6-2 and TRBV6-3, those segments were excluded. This cohort had only TCR beta chains sequenced, and the lack of alpha or paired-chain data limited which features could be detected. A later analysis associated 16,951 TCR beta sequences with specific HLA alleles at a false discovery rate of 0.05. Assigning TCR associations to individual alleles was difficult when HLA alleles, especially DR and DQ, strongly co-occurred. Compared with the 666-donor mean, donors in an Asian-associated ancestry cluster had fewer N-insertions in productive TCRs, according to a later genetic analysis. A further reported finding was that TCR beta sequences accurately predicted the HLA-A and HLA-B alleles for most subjects in the first cohort. The authors suggested that the approach could potentially be extended to other disease states and immunological phenotypes. While some public TCRs were present in many individuals, most TCR sequences turned up only very rarely across donors. In a later analysis, several top co-occurrence clusters were reported to appear linked to parvovirus B19, influenza, CMV and Epstein-Barr virus. In vitro tests confirmed that a few of the cytomegalovirus-associated TCR beta chains recognize cytomegalovirus antigens.

The cohort was made up of 500 to 850 healthy bone marrow donors. At the time of sampling, all cohort members were nominally healthy, though unrecorded immune exposures were likely present. The donor was CMV seropositive and was included in the group of 250 to 300 seropositive cohort members. A peripheral blood sample was provided by each donor, and peripheral blood mononuclear cells were used for TCR beta sequencing. Genomic DNA extraction from the blood cell samples was performed with the Qiagen DNeasy Blood Extraction Kit. Library generation was performed with the immunoSEQ multiplex PCR assay. For the multiplex PCR, a mixture combining 60 forward primers for TCR Vbeta segments and 13 reverse primers for TCR Jbeta segments was used. Amplification of the CDR3 region of rearranged TCR beta genes was performed with a multiplex PCR assay on genomic DNA. Amplified TCR beta libraries were sequenced as 87-base-pair reads on the Illumina HiSeq System. Regarding the original processing steps: A later analysis tallied 80 million to 95 million unique TCR beta chains across the 666 repertoires, and around 9.9 million of those chains were shared by two or more donors. Raw reads were error-corrected and collapsed into unique sequences with a nearest-neighbor algorithm that merged closely related sequences to remove PCR and sequencing errors. To assign V, D and J gene segments, CDR3 sequences were aligned to IMGT reference sequences. For a sequence to be retained, at least a six-nucleotide match to both a V gene segment and a J gene segment was required. Rearrangements were classified as productive when the CDR3 lacked stop codons and remained in frame with V and J, and all other rearrangements were classified as non-productive. Following IMGT convention, CDR3 was defined as the stretch from the second conserved V-encoded cysteine up to the conserved J-encoded phenylalanine. Sequences without an unambiguous match to a single V gene segment were excluded from the earlier analysis of a few hundred of the donors. An earlier analysis of 587 of the donors classified V segments as functional when productive rearrangements were above 56.7% and as segregating when the standard deviation between donors was above 5%. To diagnose cytomegalovirus status from the catalog of TCR beta chain sequences, a statistical classification framework was built. In a later analysis, TCR nucleotide sequences were compared against IMGT/GENE-DB human TR gene sequences so that V and J genes could be assigned. In a later analysis, CDR3 sequences and most-parsimonious VDJ recombination scenarios were assigned using the TCRdist pipeline. A later analysis defined each TCR beta chain by its CDR3 amino acid sequence plus V-gene family, and excluded reads lacking a unique V-gene family. As a way to deal with suspected cross-contamination and a sequencing artifact, a later analysis dropped 450 to 600 nucleotide sequences that were highly shared and had low generation probability. In a later analysis, a clonal expansion index was calculated for each public chain from normalized within-repertoire ranks of inferred template counts. Generation probabilities in a later analysis came from a VDJ recombination model fitted to out-of-frame rearrangements, and those results were checked against IGoR. A later analysis scored TCR-TCR, TCR-HLA and TCR-CMV co-occurrence with hypergeometric tests, applying a repertoire-size bias correction to TCR pairs. A later analysis estimated false discovery rates by permuting HLA or CMV assignments 20 times. In a later analysis, co-occurring TCRs were grouped with DBSCAN, and TCRdist sequence similarity was added when clustering was performed within HLA-allele-positive subsets. Repertoires with fewer than 30,000 or more than 120,000 public chains were left out of co-occurrence clustering, as were four to six repertoires with anomalous nucleotide sharing. This is the immuneACCESS table as TCRdb keeps it, with only in-frame sequences that have V and J called. A part of the clones is gone; compared with another copy, unresolved V genes explain less than half, and the rest is unexplained. The V and J calls and clone size are taken from that table; D and trimming were inferred from the DNA. The sample table records about 190,000 clones; about 77% of these occur just once. The ten largest account for approximately 5% of the sample.

The receptor's source is a man aged 25-45 years in good health and CMV-seropositive. The source material was PBMCs. The V gene is TRBV6-4 and the J gene is TRBJ2-3; the central 8 bases match TRBD1. The DNA reads as follows: TGTGCCAGCAGTGACCAGGGGGCGAGCACAGATACGCAGTATTTT. The resulting protein is CASSDQGASTDTQYF.